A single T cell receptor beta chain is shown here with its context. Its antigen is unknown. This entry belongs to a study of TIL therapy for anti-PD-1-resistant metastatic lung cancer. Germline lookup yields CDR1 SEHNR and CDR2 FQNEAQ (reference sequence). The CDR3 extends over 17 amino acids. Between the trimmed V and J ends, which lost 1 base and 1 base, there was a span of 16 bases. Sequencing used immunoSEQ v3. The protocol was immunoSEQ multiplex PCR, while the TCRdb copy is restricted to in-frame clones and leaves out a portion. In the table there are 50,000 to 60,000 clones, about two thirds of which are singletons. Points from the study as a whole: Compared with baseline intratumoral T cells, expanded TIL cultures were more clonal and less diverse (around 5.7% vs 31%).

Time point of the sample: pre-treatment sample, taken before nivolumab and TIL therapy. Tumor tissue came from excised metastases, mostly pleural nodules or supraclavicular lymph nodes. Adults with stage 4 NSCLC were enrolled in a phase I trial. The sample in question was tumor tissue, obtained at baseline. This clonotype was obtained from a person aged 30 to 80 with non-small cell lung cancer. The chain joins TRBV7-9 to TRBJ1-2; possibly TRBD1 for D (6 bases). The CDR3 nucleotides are TGTGCCAGCAGCTTAGTCTCGTTGGCAGGGGTTAACTATGGCTACACCTTC. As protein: CASSLVSLAGVNYGYTF.